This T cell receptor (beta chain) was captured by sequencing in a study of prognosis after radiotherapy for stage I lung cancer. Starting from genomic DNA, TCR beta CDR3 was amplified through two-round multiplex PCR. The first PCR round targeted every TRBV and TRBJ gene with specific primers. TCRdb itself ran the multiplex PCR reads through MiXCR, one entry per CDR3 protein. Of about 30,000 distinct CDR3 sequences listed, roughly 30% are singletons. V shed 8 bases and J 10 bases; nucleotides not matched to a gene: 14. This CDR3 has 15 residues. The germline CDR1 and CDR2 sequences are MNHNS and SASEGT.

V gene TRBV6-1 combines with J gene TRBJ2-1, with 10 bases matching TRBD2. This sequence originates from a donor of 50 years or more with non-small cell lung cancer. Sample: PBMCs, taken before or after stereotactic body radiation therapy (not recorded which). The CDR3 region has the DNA TGTGCCAGCTTGTTGGAACTAGCGGGAAATGGGGAGCAGTTCTTC. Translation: CASLLELAGNGEQFF.